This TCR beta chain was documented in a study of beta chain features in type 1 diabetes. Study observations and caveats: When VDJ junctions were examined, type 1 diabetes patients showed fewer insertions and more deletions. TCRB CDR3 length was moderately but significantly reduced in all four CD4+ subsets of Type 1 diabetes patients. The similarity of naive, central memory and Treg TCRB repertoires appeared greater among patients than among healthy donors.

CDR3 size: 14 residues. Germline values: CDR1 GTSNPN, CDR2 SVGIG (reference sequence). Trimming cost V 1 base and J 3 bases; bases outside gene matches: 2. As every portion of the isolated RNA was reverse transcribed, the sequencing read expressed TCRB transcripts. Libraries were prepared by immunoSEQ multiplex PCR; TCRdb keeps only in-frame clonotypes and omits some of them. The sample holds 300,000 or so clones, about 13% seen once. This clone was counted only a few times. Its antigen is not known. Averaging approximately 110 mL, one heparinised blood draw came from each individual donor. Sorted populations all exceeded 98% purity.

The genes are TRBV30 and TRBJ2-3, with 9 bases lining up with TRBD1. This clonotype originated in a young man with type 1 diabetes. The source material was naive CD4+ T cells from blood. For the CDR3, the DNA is TGTGCCTGGAGTGGAGGACAGGGGACAGATACGCAGTATTTT. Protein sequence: CAWSGGQGTDTQYF.